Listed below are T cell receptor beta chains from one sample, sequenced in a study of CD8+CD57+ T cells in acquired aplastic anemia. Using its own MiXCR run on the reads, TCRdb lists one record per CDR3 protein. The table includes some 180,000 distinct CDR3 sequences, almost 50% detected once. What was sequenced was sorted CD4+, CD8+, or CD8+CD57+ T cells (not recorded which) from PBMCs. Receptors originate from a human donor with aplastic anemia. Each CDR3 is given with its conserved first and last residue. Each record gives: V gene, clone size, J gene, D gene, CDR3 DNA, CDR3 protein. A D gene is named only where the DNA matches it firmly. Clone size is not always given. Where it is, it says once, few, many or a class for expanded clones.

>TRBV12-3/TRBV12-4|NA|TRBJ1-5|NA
TGTGCCAGCTTGGACGGTAATAGCAATCAGCCCCAGCATTTT
CASLDGNSNQPQHF
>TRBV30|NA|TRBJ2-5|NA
TGTGCCTGGGGACGCTGGGGGGCCCAAGAGACCCAGTACTTC
CAWGRWGAQETQYF
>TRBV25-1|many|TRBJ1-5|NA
TGTGCCAGCAGTGAGGAGGGCCCAGGTATGCCCCAGCATTTT
CASSEEGPGMPQHF
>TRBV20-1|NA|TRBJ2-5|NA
TGCAGTGCTAGCGGGAAGGAAAGGGAGACCCAGTACTTC
CSASGKERETQYF
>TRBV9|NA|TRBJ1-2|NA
TGTGCCAGCAGCGACGACAGAAGGGGCTACACCTTC
CASSDDRRGYTF
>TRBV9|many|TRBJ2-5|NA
TGTGCCAGCAGCACCCGACAGGGAGGAGAGACCCAGTACTTC
CASSTRQGGETQYF
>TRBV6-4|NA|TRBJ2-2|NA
TGTGCCAGCCGCGACGAGGGGGAAGGCGGGGAGCTGTTTTTT
CASRDEGEGGELFF
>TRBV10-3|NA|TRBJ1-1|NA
TGTGCCATCAGTGGTGTAGGGGACGCTGAAGCTTTCTTT
CAISGVGDAEAFF
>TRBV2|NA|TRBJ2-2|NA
TGTGCCAGCTACGGGGCCGGGGAGCTGTTTTTT
CASYGAGELFF
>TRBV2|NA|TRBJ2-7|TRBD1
TGTGCCAGCAGTGAACCAGACCGGGACAGCTCCTACGAGCAGTACTTC
CASSEPDRDSSYEQYF
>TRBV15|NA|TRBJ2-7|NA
TGTGCCACCAGCAGCTCGGGCCAAACCTACGAGCAGTACTTC
CATSSSGQTYEQYF
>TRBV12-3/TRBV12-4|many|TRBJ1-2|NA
TGTGCCAGCAGTTTGGGTCCGGGACGGCCCGGCTACACCTTC
CASSLGPGRPGYTF
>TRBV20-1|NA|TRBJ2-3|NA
TGCAGTGCTAGCAGGGGAGGCACAGATACGCAGTATTTT
CSASRGGTDTQYF
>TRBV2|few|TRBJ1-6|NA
TGTGCCAGCAGCTGGGGGGCGGTAGGTTCACCCCTCCACTTT
CASSWGAVGSPLHF
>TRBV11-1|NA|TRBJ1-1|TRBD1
TGTGCCAGCAGCAAGATCCGGGACAGTTTGATTCGTGAAGCTTTCTTT
CASSKIRDSLIREAFF
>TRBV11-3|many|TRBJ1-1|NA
TGTGCCAGCAGCTTTACACGTAACACTGAAGCTTTCTTT
CASSFTRNTEAFF
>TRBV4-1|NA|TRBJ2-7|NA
TGCGCCAGCAGCCTAGAGGCGGGCGGAGCCTACGAGCAGTACTTC
CASSLEAGGAYEQYF
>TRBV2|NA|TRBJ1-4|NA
TGTGCCAGCAGTAAGGGAACAGAGCCTACTAATGAAAAACTGTTTTTT
CASSKGTEPTNEKLFF
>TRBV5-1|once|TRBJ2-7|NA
TGCGCCAGCGCTCGGGGGCAGGCCTACGAGCAGTACTTC
CASARGQAYEQYF
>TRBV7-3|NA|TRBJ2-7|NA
TGTGCCAGCAGCCCTGCTGGGGGCGGCTACCGTCCCTACGAGCAGTACTTC
CASSPAGGGYRPYEQYF
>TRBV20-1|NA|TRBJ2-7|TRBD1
TGCAGTGCTTTCCCTGGACAGGGGACCTACGAGCAGTACTTC
CSAFPGQGTYEQYF
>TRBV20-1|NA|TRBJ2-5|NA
TGCAGTGCTAGAGAAGGCAGGGGCTGGGAGACCCAGTACTTC
CSAREGRGWETQYF
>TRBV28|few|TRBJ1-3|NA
TGTGCCAGCAGCAACAGGAACACCATATATTTT
CASSNRNTIYF
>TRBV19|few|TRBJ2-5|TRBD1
TGTGCCAGTAGCACTACAGGGGTATGGGAGACCCAGTACTTC
CASSTTGVWETQYF
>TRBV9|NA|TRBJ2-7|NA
TGTGCCAGCAGCGTAGACGGGGGCAGTGTTGTGGACGAGCAGTACTTC
CASSVDGGSVVDEQYF
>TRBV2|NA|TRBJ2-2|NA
TGTGCCAGCAGCCCGATGACAGGGAGGGGGAACACCGGGGAGCTGTTTTTT
CASSPMTGRGNTGELFF
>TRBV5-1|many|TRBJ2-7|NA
TGCGCCAGCAGCGCGGACAACTCCTACGAGCAGTACTTC
CASSADNSYEQYF
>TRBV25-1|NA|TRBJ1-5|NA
TGTGCCAGCAGAACCTCAGGGCAGTTCTATAGCAATCAGCCCCAGCATTTT
CASRTSGQFYSNQPQHF
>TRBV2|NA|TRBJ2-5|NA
TGTGTTTCCGACAGTCGGCAGATTCAAGAGACCCAGTACTTC
CVSDSRQIQETQYF
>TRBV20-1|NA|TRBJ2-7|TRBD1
TGCAGTGCTTGGCCCTCGGGACAGTCCTACGAGCAGTACTTC
CSAWPSGQSYEQYF
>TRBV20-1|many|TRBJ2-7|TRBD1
TGCAGTGCTGAACGGGGACAGGGAAGATACGAGCAGTACTTC
CSAERGQGRYEQYF
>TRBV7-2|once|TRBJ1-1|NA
TGTGCCAGCAGCTTAACCACGAACACTGAAGCTTTCTTT
CASSLTTNTEAFF
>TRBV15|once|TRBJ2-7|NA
TGTGCCACCAGCAGAGACAGGGCCCCCTACGAGCAGTACTTC
CATSRDRAPYEQYF
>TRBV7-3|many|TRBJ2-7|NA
TGTGCCAGCAGTCCAGGGGCAGGGGCATCCTACGAGCAGTACTTC
CASSPGAGASYEQYF